This TCR beta chain was sequenced in a study of T cell responses to AZD1222 COVID-19 vaccine (dated by TCRdb to about 2021). General notes on the study: TCR sequencing covered 233 trial participants: roughly 200 given two doses of AZD1222 and approximately 25 given two doses of MenACWY control vaccine. Trial participants were enrolled into age subgroups of 18-55, 56-69 and 70-plus years, which contained about 160, 30 and 59 TCR-sequenced participants, respectively. General conclusions and limits of the study: A significant rise in spike-specific TCR breadth and depth was observed after two AZD1222 doses relative to day 0 and relative to MenACWY recipients. Because no samples from the day 14 peak response were available, repertoires could be characterized only after the peak T cell response. The 56-69-year group was small, and its depth increase did not reach significance, likely because of low power. Most participants were white British and females outnumbered males, and the authors suggested that clonal diversity may have been underestimated. The whole spike protein was spanned by vaccine-associated CD4 TCRs, and dominant responses were seen in regions 160-218 and 743-854. Nearly half of unique spike-specific TCRs reportedly recognized epitopes outside regions mutated in the B.1.351 and B.1.1.7 variants. Only 5 to 7 AZD1222 recipients were SARS-CoV-2 seropositive at baseline, limiting conclusions about previously exposed vaccinees.

Read against the paper, the sample's time point label means: about 28 days (+/-7) after the second vaccine dose. AZD1222 recipients with second doses at about 4 weeks or about 12 weeks were pooled, because spike-specific TCR depth and breadth did not differ between schedules. The vaccinee samples were drawn from two UK trials, COV001 and COV002, one of which was a single-blind randomized controlled phase 2/3 trial testing AZD1222 (ChAdOx1 nCoV-19) in healthy adults. For TCRbeta chain sequencing, PBMC samples from trial participants were taken at day 0 and at day 28 after the second dose. The CDR3 regions of human TCRbeta chains were analyzed by immunosequencing. For the original study's pipeline: TCRs in the repertoires were compared against a reference library of SARS-CoV-2-specific TCRs that had been generated with the MIRA antigen-specificity platform. Breadth was defined as the fraction of unique TCRs that were SARS-CoV-2-associated, and depth was defined as the fraction of total T cells that were SARS-CoV-2-associated. Each spike-specific TCR was assigned to its reactive spike region and to a CD4 or CD8 class using the MIRA data. Log10-transformed breadth and depth values were compared by one-way ANOVA with Sidak's multiple comparisons tests. TCRdb's version of the immuneACCESS table is confined to in-frame rearrangements and falls short of the full clone set. An unresolved V gene accounts for under half of the shortfall where checked; the remainder is of unknown origin. V and J calls and clone size are those listed in that table; D and trimming were worked out from the DNA. This sample has 250,000 to 300,000 clones in its table, and about 94% of those were observed once. Jointly, the top ten make up about 0.5% of the sample.

The CDR3 sequence holds 15 residues, the cysteine and phenylalanine included. The sequence is cut down to CDR3 DNA, 45 bases in frame from base 1. According to the germline V gene, CDR1 reads MDHEN and CDR2 reads SYDVKM. V is shortened by 2 bases, J by 8 bases, and the region joining them spans 16 bases. Worth noting for this clone: There is no known antigen for this receptor. There are no base qualities to consult, and no much larger clone falls within one base.

The TCR originated in an adult who received the AZD1222 COVID-19 vaccine. Specimen: peripheral blood, collected 28 days after the second AZD1222 dose. Recombination joined TRBV28 with TRBJ1-5, with the D gene call left open. The CDR3 protein is CASSLRGGYGEPQHF. The nucleotide sequence is given as TGTGCCAGCAGTTTAAGAGGAGGGTACGGCGAGCCCCAGCATTTT.